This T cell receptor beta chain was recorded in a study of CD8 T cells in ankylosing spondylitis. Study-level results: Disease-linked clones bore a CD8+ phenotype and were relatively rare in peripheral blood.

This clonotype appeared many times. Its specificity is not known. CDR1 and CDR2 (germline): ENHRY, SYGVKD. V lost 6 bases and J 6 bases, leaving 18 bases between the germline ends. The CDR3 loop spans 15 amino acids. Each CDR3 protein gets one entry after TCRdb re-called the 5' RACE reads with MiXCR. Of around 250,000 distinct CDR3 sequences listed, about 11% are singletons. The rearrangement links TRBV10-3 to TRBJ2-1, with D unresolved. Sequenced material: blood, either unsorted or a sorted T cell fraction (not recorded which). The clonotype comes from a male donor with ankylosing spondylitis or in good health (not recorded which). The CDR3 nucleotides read TGTGCCATCAGAAAAGACCCCATTACTGCCAATGAGCAGTTCTTC. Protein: CAIRKDPITANEQFF.